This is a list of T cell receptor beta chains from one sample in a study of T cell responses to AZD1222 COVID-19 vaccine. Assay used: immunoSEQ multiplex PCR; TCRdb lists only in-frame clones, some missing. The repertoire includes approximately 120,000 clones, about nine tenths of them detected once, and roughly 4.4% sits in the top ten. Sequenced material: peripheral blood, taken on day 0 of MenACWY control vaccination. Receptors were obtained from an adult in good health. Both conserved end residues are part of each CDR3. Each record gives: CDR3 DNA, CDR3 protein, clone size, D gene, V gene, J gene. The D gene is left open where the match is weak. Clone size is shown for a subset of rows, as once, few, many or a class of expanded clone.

cdr3_nt: TGTGCCAGCAGATCCCCCTACGAGCAGTACTTC; cdr3_aa: CASRSPYEQYF; clone_size: NA; d_call: NA; v_call: TRBV2; j_call: TRBJ2-7
cdr3_nt: TGTGCCGGCACCAGAGAGTTAGCGGGCACTGAAGCTTTCTTT; cdr3_aa: CAGTRELAGTEAFF; clone_size: NA; d_call: NA; v_call: TRBV6-5; j_call: TRBJ1-1
cdr3_nt: TGTGCCAGCAGCTTGGGTAGCTCCTACGAGCAGTACTTC; cdr3_aa: CASSLGSSYEQYF; clone_size: few; d_call: NA; v_call: TRBV5-6; j_call: TRBJ2-7
cdr3_nt: TGTGCCTGGAACGCACATTCCACCTACGAGCAGTACTTC; cdr3_aa: CAWNAHSTYEQYF; clone_size: NA; d_call: NA; v_call: TRBV30; j_call: TRBJ2-7
cdr3_nt: TGCGCCAGCAGCTTGCCGGGAGGGGACACAGATACGCAGTATTTT; cdr3_aa: CASSLPGGDTDTQYF; clone_size: NA; d_call: TRBD2; v_call: TRBV5-1; j_call: TRBJ2-3
cdr3_nt: TGTGCCAGTAGTATAGGGGCGTTCGACTCTTCCTACGAGCAGTACTTC; cdr3_aa: CASSIGAFDSSYEQYF; clone_size: NA; d_call: NA; v_call: TRBV19; j_call: TRBJ2-7
cdr3_nt: TGTGCCAGCAGCGGAGGGGTCGAAGCTTTCTTT; cdr3_aa: CASSGGVEAFF; clone_size: NA; d_call: NA; v_call: TRBV7-6; j_call: TRBJ1-1
cdr3_nt: TGTGCCAGCACGGTAACAGGGAACACTGAAGCTTTCTTT; cdr3_aa: CASTVTGNTEAFF; clone_size: NA; d_call: NA; v_call: TRBV6-6; j_call: TRBJ1-1
cdr3_nt: TGTGCCAGCAGCCCAGGGGGGAATGAGCAGTTCTTC; cdr3_aa: CASSPGGNEQFF; clone_size: NA; d_call: NA; v_call: TRBV9; j_call: TRBJ2-1
cdr3_nt: TGTGCCAGTAGAGCGAGCGACCAAAACACTGAAGCTTTCTTT; cdr3_aa: CASRASDQNTEAFF; clone_size: NA; d_call: NA; v_call: TRBV19; j_call: TRBJ1-1
cdr3_nt: TGTGCCAGCAGCCCCAATCCCGGGACGACCGGGGAGCTGTTTTTT; cdr3_aa: CASSPNPGTTGELFF; clone_size: NA; d_call: NA; v_call: TRBV7-9; j_call: TRBJ2-2
cdr3_nt: TGCGCCAGCAGCCTAGATGCGGGAGGGCTCCCCTACGAGCAGTACTTC; cdr3_aa: CASSLDAGGLPYEQYF; clone_size: NA; d_call: TRBD2; v_call: TRBV4-1; j_call: TRBJ2-7
cdr3_nt: TGTGCCAGCAGCCTAGCCGACGAGCAGTACTTC; cdr3_aa: CASSLADEQYF; clone_size: NA; d_call: NA; v_call: TRBV25-1; j_call: TRBJ2-7
cdr3_nt: TGTGCCAGCAGCTCCGGGGGGGTTACGAAGTGGGGAGATACGCAGTATTTT; cdr3_aa: CASSSGGVTKWGDTQYF; clone_size: NA; d_call: TRBD2; v_call: TRBV5-4; j_call: TRBJ2-3
cdr3_nt: TGTGCCAGCAGTCACTCAGGGGGAGGGACTGAAGCTTTCTTT; cdr3_aa: CASSHSGGGTEAFF; clone_size: NA; d_call: TRBD1; v_call: TRBV27; j_call: TRBJ1-1
cdr3_nt: TGTGCCAGCTCACCACCCGGGACAGGCCCAATATATAGCAATCAGCCCCAGCATTTT; cdr3_aa: CASSPPGTGPIYSNQPQHF; clone_size: NA; d_call: TRBD1; v_call: TRBV18; j_call: TRBJ1-5
cdr3_nt: TGCGCCAGCAGCTTGGAAGGGGGGGAATACGGTTCACCCCTCCACTTT; cdr3_aa: CASSLEGGEYGSPLHF; clone_size: NA; d_call: NA; v_call: TRBV5-1; j_call: TRBJ1-6
cdr3_nt: TGCAGCGTGGGACCGTCAGCAACAGATACGCAGTATTTT; cdr3_aa: CSVGPSATDTQYF; clone_size: once; d_call: NA; v_call: TRBV29-1; j_call: TRBJ2-3
cdr3_nt: TGCAGCGTTGAAGACGGGCGGGCGCGTGAAAAACTGTTTTTT; cdr3_aa: CSVEDGRAREKLFF; clone_size: NA; d_call: NA; v_call: TRBV29-1; j_call: TRBJ1-4
cdr3_nt: TGTGCCAGCAGTACGACAGGGCTTAGCAATCAGCCCCAGCATTTT; cdr3_aa: CASSTTGLSNQPQHF; clone_size: NA; d_call: TRBD1; v_call: TRBV6-2/TRBV6-3; j_call: TRBJ1-5
cdr3_nt: TGTGCCAGCAGTTTTTGGAGCTCCTATAATTCACCCCTCCACTTT; cdr3_aa: CASSFWSSYNSPLHF; clone_size: NA; d_call: NA; v_call: TRBV27; j_call: TRBJ1-6
cdr3_nt: TGCAGCGTTGAAACCACCGGGACTCGGCAGTTCTTC; cdr3_aa: CSVETTGTRQFF; clone_size: NA; d_call: NA; v_call: TRBV29-1; j_call: TRBJ2-1
cdr3_nt: TGTGCCAGCAGGACAGGGCTAAATTCACCCCTCCACTTT; cdr3_aa: CASRTGLNSPLHF; clone_size: NA; d_call: TRBD1; v_call: TRBV6-5; j_call: TRBJ1-6
cdr3_nt: TGTGCCAGCAGCTTGGGGACAGGGCTAAAAGCTAACTATGGCTACACCTTC; cdr3_aa: CASSLGTGLKANYGYTF; clone_size: NA; d_call: TRBD1; v_call: TRBV5-6; j_call: TRBJ1-2
cdr3_nt: TGTGCCAGCAGTGACGGGCTAGCTTGGGGCACAGATACGCAGTATTTT; cdr3_aa: CASSDGLAWGTDTQYF; clone_size: NA; d_call: NA; v_call: TRBV6-4; j_call: TRBJ2-3
cdr3_nt: TGTGCCAGCAGTTTTTATGGGAAGCAGTACTTC; cdr3_aa: CASSFYGKQYF; clone_size: NA; d_call: NA; v_call: TRBV27; j_call: TRBJ2-7
cdr3_nt: TGTGCCAGCAGCTTGTTGAGTGGTATTTGGGATCCCCAAGAGACCCAGTACTTC; cdr3_aa: CASSLLSGIWDPQETQYF; clone_size: NA; d_call: NA; v_call: TRBV5-6; j_call: TRBJ2-5
cdr3_nt: TGTGCCAGCAGCCTCGGGGACATGGGAACTGAAGCTTTCTTT; cdr3_aa: CASSLGDMGTEAFF; clone_size: few; d_call: NA; v_call: TRBV6-5; j_call: TRBJ1-1
cdr3_nt: TGTGCCAGCAGCCCGACGGGGGGGAGCAATCAGCCCCAGCATTTT; cdr3_aa: CASSPTGGSNQPQHF; clone_size: NA; d_call: NA; v_call: TRBV7-2; j_call: TRBJ1-5